The following is a T cell receptor beta chain sequence with its context. Antigen: not known. This sample was taken from a study of T cell repertoires in aging, cancer and after chemotherapy. Whole-study context: Donor ages fell into six groups from 30 or younger up to 70 or older.

Amplification of TCR beta used genomic DNA extracted from peripheral blood. Whole-study results and caveats: In each cancer cohort, median generation probability increased across chemotherapy, suggesting thymic output rebounded.

Germline V gene lookup returns CDR1 MGHDK and CDR2 SYGVNS. This CDR3 is built from 12 residues. V dropped 6 bases and J dropped 7; count of bases not matched to a gene: 3. A mixed TRB-A/B primer pool amplified rearranged TRB by multiplex touch-down PCR. TCRdb re-called the multiplex PCR reads through MiXCR, storing one row per CDR3 protein. The table has about 2,900 distinct CDR3 sequences, 30% seen once. The sequence was collected from a human donor with a solid tumor. The sample consisted of blood. The genes are TRBV25-1 and TRBJ1-1; 9 bases map to TRBD1. The CDR3, as DNA: TGTGCCAGCAGACAGGGGGCCGGTGAAGCTTTCTTT. It yields the protein CASRQGAGEAFF.